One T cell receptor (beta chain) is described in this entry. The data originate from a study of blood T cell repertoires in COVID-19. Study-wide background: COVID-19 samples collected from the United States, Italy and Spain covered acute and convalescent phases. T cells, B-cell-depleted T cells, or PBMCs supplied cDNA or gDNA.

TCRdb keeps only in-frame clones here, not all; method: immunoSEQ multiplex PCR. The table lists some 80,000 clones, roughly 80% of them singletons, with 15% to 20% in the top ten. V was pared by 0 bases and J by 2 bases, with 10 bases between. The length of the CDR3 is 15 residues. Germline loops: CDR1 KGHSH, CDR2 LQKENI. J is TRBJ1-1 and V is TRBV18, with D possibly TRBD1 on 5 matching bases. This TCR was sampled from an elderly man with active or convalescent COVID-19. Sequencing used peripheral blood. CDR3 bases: TGTGCCAGCTCACCACCCGACAGAATAAACACTGAAGCTTTCTTT. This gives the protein CASSPPDRINTEAFF.